The source of this T cell receptor (beta chain) is a study of Graves' ophthalmopathy and Graves' hyperthyroidism (dated by TCRdb to about 2018). In terms of the full investigation: Peripheral blood was collected at initial diagnosis, prior to any treatment. TCR beta repertoire signatures were used to distinguish Graves' ophthalmopathy from Graves' hyperthyroidism and to predict progression to ophthalmopathy. In total, 135 blood samples were TCR-sequenced: 40 to 45 ophthalmopathy, approximately 80 hyperthyroidism and about 17 hyperthyroidism-to-ophthalmopathy patients. To explore V-J signatures that separate ophthalmopathy from hyperthyroidism, a discovery set of about a hundred patients was enrolled, consisting of fewer than 45 with ophthalmopathy and 57 with stable hyperthyroidism. The independent validation cohort included 20 or so hyperthyroidism patients plus 17 patients who later progressed from hyperthyroidism to ophthalmopathy. In over five hyperthyroidism patients, the T-cell repertoires found in thyroid tissue were compared with those found in blood. Following sampling, methimazole starting at 30 mg daily was administered to hyperthyroidism patients, and high-dose intravenous methylprednisolone was administered to ophthalmopathy patients. The roughly 90 discovery patients were divided at random into training and test sets in a 7:3 ratio. Results and caveats for the whole study, not just this receptor: The 13-signature model separated ophthalmopathy from stable hyperthyroidism with 85% to 90% sensitivity and just under 84% specificity in cross-validation, and 80%/75% in the test set. Most of the expanded thyroid clonotypes with a frequency above 0.001 were also detected in blood, and it was suggested that the thyroid immune response may be reflected by blood repertoires. Sample size was not statistically predetermined, and group allocation was not concealed from the investigators. In validation, the model predicted ophthalmopathy progression with nearly 71% sensitivity and around 72% specificity; 12 predicted patients were CT-confirmed with GO in a median of approximately 6.5 months.

The CDR3, from cysteine to phenylalanine, totals 15 residues. The only DNA kept is the CDR3, 45 bases in frame from the first base. Based on the germline V gene (reference sequence), the CDR1 and CDR2 sequences are MNHEY and SMNVEV. After removal of 5 bases from V and 6 bases from J, the junction retains 8 bases not matched to a gene. For repertoire sequencing, TCR beta CDR3 regions were amplified from RNA transcripts. The first round was an RT-PCR using HTBI primers with the Qiagen OneStep RT-PCR kit, and this first round was followed by a second-round multiplex PCR, then size selection and purification. Libraries were sequenced paired-end with 100 bp reads on an Illumina HiSeq2000. The authors processed their data as follows. SOAPnuke was used to process the reads, throwing out any read that had adapters, had uncalled bases, had a mean Phred below 15, or lacked an exact constant-primer or identifier match. High-quality paired reads were merged with COPE v1.2.5. Each unique nucleotide sequence was treated as a clonotype, and MiTCR v1.1 was used to align the clonotypes to the IMGT TRB V, D and J references. Analysis was restricted to V-J combinations with a frequency above 0.0001, which covered 99% to 99.2% of repertoires. For each V-J combination, a TCR clonal expansion and chaos score was defined as the ratio of F50 clonal expansion to chaos observed in the TCRdist matrix. Welch's t-statistics and random forest were used to narrow the features down to about a dozen V-J combinations, which were then fed into a naive Bayes classifier. Thyroid-blood repertoire similarity was quantified with the Morisita-Horn index. TCRdb applied fastp at Q25 and MiXCR to the public reads, then kept only in-frame beta chains. Every distinct CDR3 protein forms one entry, paired with its most common genes and DNA. It is TCRdb's table, rather than the study itself, that gives the V and J calls and clone size. For this sample there are 680,000 or so distinct CDR3 sequences; approximately 21% appear just once. The ten largest clones take up about 6.6% of the sample.

In regard to this clonotype: Its antigen has not been determined. Base qualities are not recorded, but no much larger clone differs from it by a single base.

Stable hyperthyroidism was defined as no progression to ophthalmopathy within 18 months of follow-up. The hyperthyroidism patients were 18 to 65 years old and newly diagnosed, with a disease duration of less than 2 months. Patients with other autoimmune diseases, uncontrolled infections, pregnancy or lactation were excluded. Clinical symptoms, serum thyroxine, TRAb, thyroid ultrasound and orbital computed tomography formed the basis of the diagnosis. Using Ficoll-Paque density gradient centrifugation, PBMCs were isolated from less than 11 ml of fresh peripheral blood. Total RNA was extracted with Trizol reagent and quality-checked on an Agilent 2100 Bioanalyzer.

This chain joins TRBV27 to TRBJ1-5, and TRBD1 aligns with 9 junction nucleotides. The source material was peripheral blood. This receptor was identified in a woman younger than 35 with stable Graves' hyperthyroidism. Some clones in this sample may be carry-over from other donors' samples. Donor details come from another sample of the same person, matched by shared clones. The CDR3 protein: CASSPAGQGIQPQHF. The DNA is TGTGCCAGCAGTCCCGCGGGACAGGGTATTCAGCCCCAGCATTTT.